This T cell receptor beta chain is drawn from a study of somatic mutations in cytotoxic T cells in rheumatoid arthritis. The V and J ends lost 6 bases and 1 base respectively, with 10 bases between them. The V gene's germline CDR1 is MNHEY and CDR2 SMNVEV (reference sequence). This CDR3 is built from 14 residues. Assay used: immunoSEQ multiplex PCR; TCRdb lists only in-frame clones, some missing. Found here are about 26,000 clones, around 80% of them singletons; the top ten hold approximately 5.3%. The investigators isolated CD4+ and CD8+ cells by positive magnetic bead selection and checked their purity by flow cytometry. This clone has only a few counts. In the same sample, other DNA sequences code for this CDR3.

The sequence derives from a man aged 45-65 years in good health. The J gene is TRBJ1-5, the V gene TRBV27, with D possibly being TRBD1 (5 bases). Material for sequencing was CD8+ T cells sorted from blood. The CDR3 is CASSHRDSNQPQHF. The CDR3 DNA reads TGTGCCAGCAGCCATCGGGACAGCAATCAGCCCCAGCATTTT.